Detailed here is one T cell receptor (beta chain). The J segment lost 6 bases and the V segment lost 3 bases, leaving 2 bases of the junction unmatched. Looked up from germline, CDR1 is KGHSH and CDR2 is LQKENI. This CDR3 spans 14 amino acids. The data belong to a study of blood T cell repertoires in COVID-19. Whole-study context: Sites across the United States, Italy and Spain contributed samples from acute and convalescent COVID-19. From T cells, B-cell-depleted T cells, or PBMCs came the material, which was cDNA or gDNA.

As processed by the authors: Reference gene primer amplification gave estimated nucleated cell counts. Clones were read by immunoSEQ multiplex PCR, and TCRdb kept only the in-frame ones, dropping some. D and trimming were read from the DNA, whereas the V and J calls and clone size are those reported in that table. The sample holds about 96,000 clones, approximately 88% seen once. Input material: peripheral blood. This clonotype was obtained from a woman aged 55-69 years with acute or convalescent COVID-19. The chain carries TRBV18 and TRBJ1-5, with 10 bases identical to TRBD1. CDR3 coding DNA: TGTGCCAGCTCACCGACAGGGGGCATTCAGCCCCAGCATTTT. Translated: CASSPTGGIQPQHF.